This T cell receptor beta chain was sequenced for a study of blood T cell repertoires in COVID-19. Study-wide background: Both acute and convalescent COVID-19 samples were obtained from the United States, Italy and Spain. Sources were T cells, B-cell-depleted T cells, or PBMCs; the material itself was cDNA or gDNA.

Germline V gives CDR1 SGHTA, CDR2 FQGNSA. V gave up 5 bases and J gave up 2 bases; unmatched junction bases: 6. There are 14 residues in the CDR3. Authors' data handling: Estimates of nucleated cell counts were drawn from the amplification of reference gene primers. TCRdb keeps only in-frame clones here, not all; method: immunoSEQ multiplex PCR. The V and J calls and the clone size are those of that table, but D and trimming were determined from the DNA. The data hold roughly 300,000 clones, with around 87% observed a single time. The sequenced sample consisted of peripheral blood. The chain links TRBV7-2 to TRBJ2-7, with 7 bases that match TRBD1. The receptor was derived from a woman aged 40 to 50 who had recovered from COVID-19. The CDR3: CASSDGDRTYEQYF. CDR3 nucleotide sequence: TGTGCCAGCAGCGACGGGGACAGAACCTACGAGCAGTACTTC.